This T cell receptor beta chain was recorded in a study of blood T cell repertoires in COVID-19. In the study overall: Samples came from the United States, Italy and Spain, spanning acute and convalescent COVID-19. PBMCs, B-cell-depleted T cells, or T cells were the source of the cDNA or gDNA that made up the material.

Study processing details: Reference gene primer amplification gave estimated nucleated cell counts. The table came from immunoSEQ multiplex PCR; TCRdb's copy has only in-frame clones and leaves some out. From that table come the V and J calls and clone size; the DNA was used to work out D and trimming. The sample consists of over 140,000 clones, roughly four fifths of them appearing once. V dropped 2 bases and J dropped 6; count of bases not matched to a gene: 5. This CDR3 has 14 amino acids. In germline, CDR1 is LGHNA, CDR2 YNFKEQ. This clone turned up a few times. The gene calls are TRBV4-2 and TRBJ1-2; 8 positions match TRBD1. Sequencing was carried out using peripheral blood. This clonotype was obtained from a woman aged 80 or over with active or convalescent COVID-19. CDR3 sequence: CASSQTGGRDGYTF. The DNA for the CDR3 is TGTGCCAGCAGCCAAACAGGGGGAAGGGATGGCTACACCTTC.